This passage covers 26 T cell receptor beta chains from one sample sequenced in a study of Ad26.COV2.S vaccination and SARS-CoV-2 variants. Documented treatment: around 19 received Ad26.COV2.S at low or high dose, single or two shots; roughly five received placebo; per-sample allocation not given. The samples were gathered on day 63 after the first injection of vaccine or placebo. Assay used: immunoSEQ multiplex PCR; TCRdb lists only in-frame clones, some missing. The sample includes more than 400,000 clones, about 90% of them seen just once. The specimen was peripheral blood, collected in a trial of Ad26.COV2.S vaccine versus placebo. Receptors were obtained from a person between 18 and 59 years old who received the Ad26.COV2.S COVID-19 vaccine or a placebo.

The chain recombines TRBV6-5 with TRBJ2-5, with a tentative D call TRBD2 (5 bases). With 8 bases removed from V and 8 bases from J, the gap between germline ends came to 21 bases. The length of the CDR3 is 14 residues. Germline loops: CDR1 MNHEY, CDR2 SVGAGI. CDR3 sequence: CASSPNGVFGTQYF. CDR3 DNA sequence: TGTGCCAGCTCCCCCAACGGGGTGTTTGGCACCCAGTACTTC.

This sequence joins TRBV7-9 and TRBJ1-1, with a possible D match to TRBD1 (6 bases). Germline V gene lookup returns CDR1 SEHNR and CDR2 FQNEAQ (reference sequence). Trimming cost V 4 bases and J 4 bases, with 16 bases left between them. The CDR3 is made up of 15 amino acids. DNA for the CDR3: TGTGCCAGCAGCTCCCCTACAGGGATCCTCACTGAAGCTTTCTTT. Residues: CASSSPTGILTEAFF.

With regard to this clone: The same CDR3 also results from other DNA sequences found in this sample. In nucleotides, the CDR3 is TGTGCCAGTAGTAGCGGCGGTGGTGGCTACACCTTC. Translation gives CASSSGGGGYTF. This chain uses TRBV19 with TRBJ1-2; D gene ambiguous. The ends were cut back, 4 bases at V and 7 bases at J, with 10 bases in the middle. The V gene's germline CDR1 is LNHDA and CDR2 SQIVND (reference sequence). This CDR3 comprises 12 residues.

This clone was seen just once. The rearrangement links TRBV19 to TRBJ1-1; D may be TRBD1 (5 bases). V was cut by 1 base and J by 1 base, with 10 bases left in between. Germline lookup yields CDR1 LNHDA and CDR2 SQIVND (reference sequence). This CDR3 spans 15 amino acids. CDR3 in DNA: TGTGCCAGTAGTATAGGAGGCGGGGGGAACACTGAAGCTTTCTTT. Translated: CASSIGGGGNTEAFF.

This clone turned up a few times. The chain combines TRBV7-9 with TRBJ2-7; D call uncertain. Germline V CDR1 and CDR2: SEHNR, FQNEAQ (reference sequence). V was pared by 6 bases and J by 4 bases, with 10 bases between. The CDR3 covers 12 residues. The CDR3: CASSEKVYEQYF. For the CDR3, the DNA is TGTGCCAGCAGTGAAAAGGTATACGAGCAGTACTTC.

CDR3 bases: TGTGCCAGCAGTAGGGGAGGGATCTACGAGCAGTACTTC. The encoded protein is CASSRGGIYEQYF. The chain employs TRBV25-1 and TRBJ2-7; TRBD2 matches at 7 bases. The CDR3 consists of 13 residues. Germline values: CDR1 MGHDK, CDR2 SYGVNS. With V trimmed by 5 bases and J by 3 bases, 4 bases remained unmatched.

The J gene is TRBJ2-3, the V gene TRBV6-2 or TRBV6-3; D is ambiguous. Germline values: CDR1 MNHEY, CDR2 SVGEGT. This CDR3 contains 15 residues. Trimming stripped 5 bases from V and 2 bases from J, with 14 bases between. The CDR3: CASSPPGFNTDTQYF. Written as DNA, the CDR3 is TGTGCCAGCAGTCCCCCCGGATTCAACACAGATACGCAGTATTTT.

V is TRBV23-1 and J is TRBJ2-7; D unclear. TRBV23-1 qualifies as an ORF whose function is uncertain. The CDR3 is made up of 17 amino acids. V lost 0 bases and J 2 bases, leaving 17 bases between the germline ends. The CDR3 spells CASSQSGPGNFPYEQYF. Written as DNA, the CDR3 is TGCGCCAGCAGTCAATCGGGTCCAGGTAATTTCCCCTACGAGCAGTACTTC.

The V call is TRBV4-3, the J call TRBJ2-6; 7 nucleotides match TRBD2. The junction had 5 bases not matched to a gene; V was cut back by 0 bases and J by 3 bases. The germline V gene has CDR1 LGHNA and CDR2 YSLEER. The CDR3 totals 17 residues. CDR3: CASSQDGEGGGANVLTF. CDR3 coding DNA: TGCGCCAGCAGCCAAGATGGGGAGGGCGGTGGGGCCAACGTCCTGACTTTC.

J is TRBJ2-7 and V is TRBV5-3; TRBD2 matches 13 bases. TRBV5-3 is an open reading frame whose function is uncertain. The CDR3 has 15 amino acids. After removal of 4 bases from V and 3 bases from J, the junction contained 4 bases not matched to a gene. The CDR3 region has the DNA TGTGCCAGAAGCCGTGGGACTAGCGGGGACTACGAGCAGTACTTC. This gives the protein CARSRGTSGDYEQYF.

The chain recombines TRBV29-1 with TRBJ1-2; D gene ambiguous. This CDR3 is built from 11 residues. Germline V gives CDR1 SQVTM, CDR2 ANQGSEA. V gave up 4 bases and J gave up 8 bases, with 11 bases separating them. The CDR3 loop is CSVGDPEGYTF. CDR3 nucleotides: TGCAGCGTTGGAGATCCAGAAGGCTACACCTTC.

This chain joins TRBV7-9 and TRBJ2-1; D is undetermined. CDR3 length: 14 residues. Germline CDR1 reads SEHNR; CDR2 reads FQNEAQ (reference sequence). V gave up 5 bases and J gave up 6 bases, with 14 bases separating them. Here the CDR3 reads CASSPDRALNEQFF. CDR3 nucleotides: TGTGCCAGCAGCCCCGACCGGGCCCTCAATGAGCAGTTCTTC.

The chain employs TRBV19 and TRBJ2-4; 7 bases are a match to TRBD1. The V segment lost 0 bases and the J segment 3 bases; nucleotides outside the gene matches: 14. Looked up from germline, CDR1 is LNHDA and CDR2 is SQIVND (reference sequence). The CDR3 spans 19 residues. The CDR3 region has the DNA TGTGCCAGTAGTATAGAGTACCATTGGGACGGGACAGACAAAAACATTCAGTACTTC. Its translation is CASSIEYHWDGTDKNIQYF.

The rearrangement uses TRBV18 and TRBJ1-2; TRBD1 agrees at 11 bases. With 3 bases clipped from V and 5 bases from J, the junction kept 5 bases outside the gene matches. This CDR3 has 15 amino acids. The germline V gene has CDR1 KGHSH and CDR2 LQKENI. The DNA for the CDR3 is TGTGCCAGCTCACCCGGACAGGGGGCAGGGTATGGCTACACCTTC. Translation: CASSPGQGAGYGYTF.

The chain combines TRBV30 with TRBJ1-6, with D possibly being TRBD1 (5 bases). The CDR3 length is 15 residues. V was cut by 7 bases and J by 10 bases, with 23 bases left in between. The germline CDR1 and CDR2 sequences are GTSNPN and SVGIG (reference sequence). CDR3 amino acids: CASTYGTALGSPLHF. In nucleotides, the CDR3 is TGTGCCTCAACCTACGGGACCGCGTTAGGGTCACCCCTCCACTTT.

This rearrangement joins TRBV7-9 to TRBJ1-3; D gene uncertain. The germline gives CDR1 SEHNR, CDR2 FQNEAQ (reference sequence). With 6 bases removed from V and 0 bases from J, the gap between germline ends came to 9 bases. The CDR3 consists of 14 residues. The CDR3 coding sequence is TGTGCCAGCAGGGATTGGGCCTCTGGAAACACCATATATTTT. Its protein is CASRDWASGNTIYF.

This chain uses TRBV19 with TRBJ2-5, with TRBD2 matching 7 bases. V shed 5 bases and J 6 bases; nucleotides not matched to a gene: 6. The CDR3 runs to 13 residues. CDR1 LNHDA and CDR2 SQIVND come from the germline V gene (reference sequence). For the CDR3, the DNA is TGTGCCAGTAGTCTCGGGGGAGGGCAGACCCAGTACTTC. Translating gives CASSLGGGQTQYF.

The V gene is TRBV10-3, the J gene TRBJ1-1; TRBD1 is a possible D gene (5 bases). V lost 2 bases, J lost 3 bases, and 13 bases lay in between. Per the germline V gene, CDR1 is ENHRY and CDR2 is SYGVKD. The CDR3 is 15 residues long. The CDR3 bases are TGTGCCATCAGTGAGGCCTGGGGGGAGGACACTGAAGCTTTCTTT. This encodes CAISEAWGEDTEAFF.

The J gene is TRBJ2-7, the V gene TRBV21-1; the DNA was not compared with TRBD2, the D call given in the table. TRBV21-1 is recorded as a pseudogene. The CDR3 totals 18 residues. In DNA form, the CDR3 reads TGTGCCAGCAGCAAAAGGGGAGATAGCGGGGGGCCCGGCTACGAGCAGTACTTC. It is translated as CASSKRGDSGGPGYEQYF.

V and J are TRBV9 and TRBJ2-1, with D uncertain. CDR3 length equals 18 residues. The germline V and J ends were trimmed by 3 bases and 3 bases, with 22 bases remaining between them. Per germline, CDR1 SGDLS and CDR2 YYNGEE. The CDR3 DNA follows: TGTGCCAGCAGCGCCCCAGGTTTCCCGCCTTCCGACTACAATGAGCAGTTCTTC. This codes for CASSAPGFPPSDYNEQFF. Together with reference TRBV9 and TRBJ2-1, the CDR3 gives the full variable domain: DSGVTQTPKHLITATGQRVTLRCSPRSGDLSVYWYQQSLDQGLQFLIQYYNGEERAKGNILERFSAQQFPDLHSELNLSSLELGDSALYFCASSAPGFPPSDYNEQFFGPGTRLTVL.

In the case of this clone: The same CDR3 also results from other DNA sequences found in this sample. This rearrangement joins TRBV18 to TRBJ2-7; 7 bases agree with TRBD1. Germline values: CDR1 KGHSH, CDR2 LQKENI. The V segment lost 3 bases and the J segment 3 bases; nucleotides outside the gene matches: 2. The CDR3 loop spans 13 amino acids. In DNA, the CDR3 is TGTGCCAGCTCACCGGGACAGAACTACGAGCAGTACTTC. It is translated as CASSPGQNYEQYF.

The chain links TRBV15 to TRBJ2-7, with D perhaps TRBD1 (6 bases). With 3 bases removed from V and 2 bases from J, the gap between germline ends came to 23 bases. Germline V gene sequence: CDR1 LNHNV, CDR2 YYDKDF (reference sequence). The CDR3 length is 18 residues. The CDR3 region has the DNA TGTGCCACCAGCAGCCTATTTTTGGGAACAGGGAACCCCTACGAGCAGTACTTC. Amino acids: CATSSLFLGTGNPYEQYF. The full variable domain, completed using reference TRBV15 and TRBJ2-7, is DAMVIQNPRYQVTQFGKPVTLSCSQTLNHNVMYWYQQKSSQAPKLLFHYYDKDFNNEADTPDNFQSRRPNTSFCFLDIRSPGLGDTAMYLCATSSLFLGTGNPYEQYFGPGTRLTVT.

The chain carries TRBV4-3 and TRBJ2-7; the D call may be TRBD1 or TRBD2 (6 bases each). V gave up 0 bases and J gave up 3 bases, with 18 bases separating them. Germline CDR1 and CDR2: LGHNA and YSLEER. CDR3 length equals 17 residues. The CDR3 bases are TGCGCCAGCAGCCAAGATCAAGGGGGGAACCCCTACTACGAGCAGTACTTC. It codes for CASSQDQGGNPYYEQYF.

The chain is built from TRBV5-5 and TRBJ1-6, with D possibly being TRBD1 (5 bases). V was clipped by 0 bases and J by 10 bases, with 14 bases between them. The V gene's germline CDR1 is SGHKS and CDR2 YYEKEE (reference sequence). This CDR3 contains 15 residues. The CDR3 here is CASSLGARDGSPLHF. The CDR3 nucleotides read TGTGCCAGCAGCTTGGGCGCAAGGGACGGATCACCCCTCCACTTT.

The chain links TRBV7-8 to TRBJ1-4; no clear D. The ends were cut back, 2 bases at V and 3 bases at J, with 16 bases in the middle. The CDR3 totals 17 residues. Germline loops: CDR1 SGHVS, CDR2 FQNEAQ. CDR3 amino acids: CASSLIFPRVANEKLFF. CDR3 DNA: TGTGCCAGCAGCTTAATTTTCCCCCGGGTGGCTAATGAAAAACTGTTTTTT.

The V call is TRBV7-9, the J call TRBJ2-3; a possible D gene is TRBD1 (5 bases). The V gene lost 0 bases and the J gene lost 4 bases, with 11 bases spanning the gap. Germline loops: CDR1 SEHNR, CDR2 FQNEAQ (reference sequence). CDR3 length: 15 amino acids. The CDR3 sequence: CASSLAGRGPDTQYF. The CDR3 DNA follows: TGTGCCAGCAGCTTAGCGGGGCGTGGACCAGATACGCAGTATTTT.